These T cell receptor beta chains were read from a single sample in a study of cytomegalovirus exposure and HLA in healthy donors. Assay used: immunoSEQ multiplex PCR; TCRdb lists only in-frame clones, some missing. The top ten clones hold about 2.7% of a sample with about 160,000 clones, about 75% of them seen once. The sequencing input was PBMCs. These receptors all come from a woman in her fifties or sixties in good health and CMV-seropositive. The CDR3 runs from the conserved cysteine through the conserved F or W. D genes are given only for firm matches. Not all rows give a size; the values are once, few, many and, for expanded clones, a class.

few	TRBJ1-2	TRBD1	TRBV30	CAWRARDSDYGYTF	TGTGCCTGGAGAGCCCGGGACAGCGACTATGGCTACACCTTC
once	TRBJ1-2	NA	TRBV5-6	CASSLKGAILNYGYTF	TGTGCCAGCAGCTTGAAAGGGGCCATCCTTAACTATGGCTACACCTTC
NA	TRBJ2-5	NA	TRBV5-1	CASSFDGRQSGTQYF	TGCGCCAGCAGCTTCGACGGCAGGCAATCAGGGACCCAGTACTTC
NA	TRBJ2-3	NA	TRBV6-6	CASSYGGQTDTQYF	TGTGCCAGCAGTTACGGGGGCCAAACAGATACGCAGTATTTT
NA	TRBJ2-7	NA	TRBV21-1	CASRGRGGGASYEQYF	TGTGCCAGCAGGGGGAGAGGAGGGGGGGCCTCCTACGAGCAGTACTTC
once	TRBJ1-2	NA	TRBV6-1	CASSQTGTASGYTF	TGTGCCAGCAGTCAGACCGGGACTGCCTCCGGCTACACCTTC
NA	TRBJ2-6	NA	TRBV2	CASSDGGANVLTF	TGTGCCAGCAGTGATGGCGGGGCCAACGTCCTGACTTTC
NA	TRBJ2-1	TRBD2	TRBV7-2	CASSLSGETSGRNEQFF	TGTGCCAGCAGCTTAAGTGGGGAGACTAGCGGACGCAATGAGCAGTTCTTC
NA	TRBJ1-4	NA	TRBV11-2	CASSLPTATNEKLFF	TGTGCCAGCAGCTTACCGACAGCAACTAATGAAAAACTGTTTTTT
NA	TRBJ1-2	NA	TRBV5-6	CASSLGYRVNRGYGYTF	TGTGCCAGCAGCTTGGGCTACAGGGTAAATCGGGGCTATGGCTACACCTTC
NA	TRBJ1-1	TRBD1	TRBV9	CASSVGQGLVNTEAFF	TGTGCCAGCAGCGTCGGACAGGGTCTTGTGAACACTGAAGCTTTCTTT
NA	TRBJ2-2	NA	TRBV2	CASGYTGELFF	TGTGCCAGCGGCTACACCGGGGAGCTGTTTTTT
once	TRBJ1-2	NA	TRBV19	CASSTGEGLYGYTF	TGTGCCAGTAGTACCGGGGAGGGCCTCTATGGCTACACCTTC
once	TRBJ1-2	NA	TRBV29-1	CSVESGISDGYTF	TGCAGCGTTGAATCGGGGATCTCGGATGGCTACACCTTC
NA	TRBJ2-1	NA	TRBV13	CASSFGNEQFF	TGTGCCAGCAGCTTCGGGAATGAGCAGTTCTTC
NA	TRBJ2-1	TRBD2	TRBV4-1	CASSLRTSGGDEQFF	TGCGCCAGCAGCCTAAGGACTAGCGGGGGGGATGAGCAGTTCTTC
NA	TRBJ2-5	TRBD2	TRBV7-9	CASAGVAGSETQYF	TGTGCCAGCGCGGGGGTAGCGGGGTCGGAGACCCAGTACTTC
NA	TRBJ2-5	TRBD2	TRBV29-1	CSVTTSGGASILQETQYF	TGCAGCGTCACTACTAGCGGGGGAGCATCAATCTTACAAGAGACCCAGTACTTC
NA	TRBJ2-6	TRBD1	TRBV7-6	CASSLGYQGASGANVLTF	TGTGCCAGCAGCTTAGGTTATCAGGGGGCCTCTGGGGCCAACGTCCTGACTTTC